Following are 27 T cell receptor beta chains from one sample sequenced in a study of T cell responses to AZD1222 COVID-19 vaccine. The protocol was immunoSEQ multiplex PCR, while the TCRdb copy is restricted to in-frame clones and leaves out a portion. This repertoire shows roughly 93,000 clones, approximately 83% found once; its top ten account for 5.5% to 7%. Sample: peripheral blood, taken on day 0 of AZD1222 vaccination. Receptor source: an adult in good health.

CDR3 sequence reads: CASSPLSSYNEQFF. The CDR3 nucleotides are TGTGCCAGCTCACCACTAAGCTCCTACAATGAGCAGTTCTTC. The V gene is TRBV18, the J gene TRBJ2-1; D is ambiguous. The V gene lost 1 base and the J gene lost 0 bases, with 4 bases spanning the gap. The germline V gene encodes CDR1 KGHSH and CDR2 LQKENI. This CDR3 has 14 amino acids.

The V and J genes are TRBV4-3 and TRBJ2-3, with D perhaps TRBD2 (6 bases). V lost 0 bases, J lost 2 bases, and 12 bases lay in between. CDR1 LGHNA and CDR2 YSLEER come from the germline V gene. The CDR3 runs to 16 residues. CDR3 sequence reads: CASSQDLGRNTDTQYF. CDR3 coding DNA: TGCGCCAGCAGCCAAGATCTCGGGAGAAACACAGATACGCAGTATTTT.

V usage is TRBV21-1 and J usage is TRBJ2-7; no check of the table's D call, TRBD1, against the DNA was made. TRBV21-1 is flagged as a pseudogene. The CDR3 length is 15 residues. CDR3 protein: CASSPGQGRDYEQYF. CDR3 sequence (DNA): TGTGCCAGCAGCCCGGGACAGGGGCGCGACTACGAGCAGTACTTC.

The V gene is TRBV20-1, the J gene TRBJ1-2, with D unresolved. Germline lookup yields CDR1 DFQATT and CDR2 SNEGSKA (reference sequence). The CDR3 covers 13 residues. Trimming pared 3 bases from V and 4 bases from J, leaving 12 bases between. The CDR3 protein is CSASWTDAYGYTF. CDR3 bases: TGCAGTGCTAGTTGGACGGACGCCTATGGCTACACCTTC.

The rearrangement uses TRBV30 and TRBJ1-2; 10 bases agree with TRBD1. The germline V gene has CDR1 GTSNPN and CDR2 SVGIG (reference sequence). Trimming cost V 3 bases and J 7 bases; bases outside gene matches: 8. The CDR3 contains 14 residues. The CDR3 DNA reads TGTGCCTGGAGGGCCGGGACAGGGGTTGGTGGCTACACCTTC. Translating gives CAWRAGTGVGGYTF.

By frequency in the sample, this clone is medium-sized. The chain combines TRBV10-1 with TRBJ1-1; D gene uncertain. V was cut by 2 bases and J by 1 base, with 5 bases left in between. This CDR3 comprises 13 residues. Germline V gene lookup returns CDR1 WNHNN and CDR2 SYGVQD (reference sequence). The CDR3 DNA follows: TGCGCCAGCAGTGAGGTGGAGAACACTGAAGCTTTCTTT. It translates to CASSEVENTEAFF.

The chain carries TRBV5-6 and TRBJ1-1, with D possibly TRBD1 on 5 matching bases. The CDR3 contains 14 residues. The V end was cut by 2 bases, the J end by 8 bases, with 16 bases between. The germline V gene encodes CDR1 SGHDT and CDR2 YYEEEE. The CDR3 DNA follows: TGTGCCAGCAGCTTTCTTTTGGGGGTTAAGGAAGCTTTCTTT. Amino acid sequence: CASSFLLGVKEAFF.

This chain connects TRBV5-1 to TRBJ2-7, with TRBD2 identical over 9 bases. V lost 3 bases and J lost 0; bases outside the gene matches: 7. This CDR3 contains 16 residues. Per germline, CDR1 SGHRS and CDR2 YFSETQ. In DNA, the CDR3 is TGCGCCAGCAGCTCCAATAGCGGGGGTAACTCCTACGAGCAGTACTTC. Residues: CASSSNSGGNSYEQYF.

The sample holds one count of this clone. This sequence joins TRBV12-3 or TRBV12-4 and TRBJ1-1; D not resolved. With 3 bases removed from V and 5 bases from J, the gap between germline ends came to 10 bases. This CDR3 has 13 amino acids. Written as DNA, the CDR3 is TGTGCCAGCAGTTTCCGTACTGGGACTGAAGCTTTCTTT. Protein: CASSFRTGTEAFF.

The chain employs TRBV19 and TRBJ1-1; 7 bases are a match to TRBD1. CDR3 length: 17 residues. The trim removed 4 bases at V and 0 bases at J, leaving 11 bases unmatched. Looked up from germline, CDR1 is LNHDA and CDR2 is SQIVND (reference sequence). CDR3 bases: TGTGCCAGTAGTAGACAGGATCTCAGGGGGATGAACACTGAAGCTTTCTTT. This encodes CASSRQDLRGMNTEAFF.

The chain has TRBV7-9 and TRBJ2-1; 8 bases match TRBD2. The germline CDR1 and CDR2 sequences are SEHNR and FQNEAQ (reference sequence). The CDR3 covers 15 residues. The J segment lost 15 bases and the V segment lost 1 base, leaving 14 bases of the junction unmatched. The CDR3 is CASSLVMSGRAVPFF. The DNA for the CDR3 is TGTGCCAGCAGCTTAGTTATGTCCGGGAGGGCTGTTCCGTTCTTC.

This clone was seen just once. V usage is TRBV3-1 (or the pseudogene TRBV3-2) and J usage is TRBJ1-1, with D uncertain. From germline, CDR1 is LGHDT and CDR2 YNNKEL (reference sequence). Trimming pared 3 bases from V and 1 base from J, leaving 3 bases between. The CDR3 runs to 12 residues. The CDR3 here is CASSQGNTEAFF. For the CDR3, the DNA is TGTGCCAGCAGCCAGGGGAACACTGAAGCTTTCTTT.

V and J are TRBV7-9 and TRBJ1-2; TRBD1 aligns across 7 bases. The CDR3 is 16 residues long. J gave up 5 bases and V 1 base, and 10 bases lay outside the gene matches. From germline, CDR1 is SEHNR and CDR2 FQNEAQ (reference sequence). The DNA of the CDR3 is TGTGCCAGCAGCTTAGGATCGGGGACAGTGCTTTATGGCTACACCTTC. Translating it yields CASSLGSGTVLYGYTF.

The chain has TRBV29-1 and TRBJ1-3, with a possible D match to TRBD1 (6 bases). Germline V gene sequence: CDR1 SQVTM, CDR2 ANQGSEA. Trimming cost V 4 bases and J 4 bases, with 8 bases left between them. This CDR3 is 12 amino acids long. This CDR3 reads CSVGTGGNTIYF. The CDR3 DNA follows: TGCAGCGTTGGTACAGGGGGAAACACCATATATTTT. The entire variable domain, with the rest obtained from reference TRBV29-1 and TRBJ1-3, is as follows: SAVISQKPSRDICQRGTSLTIQCQVDSQVTMMFWYRQQPGQSLTLIATANQGSEATYESGFVIDKFPISRPNLTFSTLTVSNMSPEDSSIYLCSVGTGGNTIYFGEGSWLTVV.

This clone was found a few times. The chain joins TRBV2 to TRBJ2-2, with 10 bases matching TRBD2. V dropped 0 bases and J dropped 6; count of bases not matched to a gene: 7. The CDR3 length is 17 residues. The V gene's germline CDR1 is SNHLY and CDR2 FYNNEI. CDR3 sequence (DNA): TGTGCCAGCAGTGAAGCGGGACTAGCGCCTACCCCCGGGGAGCTGTTTTTT. It is translated as CASSEAGLAPTPGELFF.

The CDR3 is CATPELAGSTDTQYF. In nucleotides, the CDR3 is TGTGCCACTCCGGAACTAGCGGGGTCCACAGATACGCAGTATTTT. The chain couples TRBV9 to TRBJ2-3; the match to TRBD2 covers 10 bases. The CDR3 has 15 amino acids. The germline V gene encodes CDR1 SGDLS and CDR2 YYNGEE. Unmatched junction bases numbered 9, after V lost 9 bases and J lost 2 bases. Drawing the rest from reference TRBV9 and TRBJ2-3, the complete variable domain is DSGVTQTPKHLITATGQRVTLRCSPRSGDLSVYWYQQSLDQGLQFLIQYYNGEERAKGNILERFSAQQFPDLHSELNLSSLELGDSALYFCATPELAGSTDTQYFGPGTRLTVL.

The chain links TRBV5-1 to TRBJ1-6, with D tentatively TRBD1 (6 bases). The CDR3 totals 14 residues. The V gene lost 4 bases and the J gene lost 4 bases, with 9 bases spanning the gap. Germline V lookup: CDR1 SGHRS, CDR2 YFSETQ. The CDR3 region is CASSMDSYNSPLHF. DNA for the CDR3: TGCGCCAGCAGCATGGACAGTTATAATTCACCCCTCCACTTT. Full variable domain (missing parts from reference TRBV5-1 and TRBJ1-6): KAGVTQTPRYLIKTRGQQVTLSCSPISGHRSVSWYQQTPGQGLQFLFEYFSETQRNKGNFPGRFSGRQFSNSRSEMNVSTLELGDSALYLCASSMDSYNSPLHFGNGTRLTVT.

The V call is TRBV5-6, the J call TRBJ1-1; TRBD1 might be the D (5 bases). Between the trimmed V and J ends, which lost 4 bases and 3 bases, there was a span of 10 bases. Germline V CDR1 and CDR2: SGHDT, YYEEEE. The CDR3 totals 13 residues. Here the CDR3 DNA reads TGTGCCAGCAGCCAAGTGGGACACACTGAAGCTTTCTTT. It translates to CASSQVGHTEAFF.

V and J are TRBV19 and TRBJ2-1; D possibly corresponds to TRBD2 (6 bases). The V end was cut by 3 bases, the J end by 4 bases, with 16 bases between. The CDR3 runs to 16 residues. CDR1 LNHDA and CDR2 SQIVND come from the germline V gene (reference sequence). CDR3 amino acids: CASSIWRGGTYNEQFF. The CDR3 coding sequence is TGTGCCAGTAGTATTTGGCGCGGCGGGACTTACAATGAGCAGTTCTTC.

J is TRBJ1-2 and V is TRBV7-9; 7 bases fit TRBD1. Unmatched junction bases numbered 1, after V lost 1 base and J lost 5 bases. CDR1 SEHNR and CDR2 FQNEAQ come from the germline V gene (reference sequence). The CDR3 consists of 13 residues. In DNA form, the CDR3 reads TGTGCCAGCAGCTTAGAGACAGGGTATGGCTACACCTTC. Protein: CASSLETGYGYTF.

This clone was observed a handful of times. The V and J genes are TRBV5-1 and TRBJ2-7; TRBD1 or TRBD2 may be the D gene (5 bases each). The CDR3 sequence is 14 residues long. The germline gives CDR1 SGHRS, CDR2 YFSETQ. Trimming cost V 3 bases and J 2 bases, with 12 bases left between them. CDR3: CASSSRDGPYEQYF. CDR3 coding DNA: TGCGCCAGCAGCTCCCGGGACGGACCCTACGAGCAGTACTTC. Filled out from reference TRBV5-1 and TRBJ2-7, the complete variable domain reads KAGVTQTPRYLIKTRGQQVTLSCSPISGHRSVSWYQQTPGQGLQFLFEYFSETQRNKGNFPGRFSGRQFSNSRSEMNVSTLELGDSALYLCASSSRDGPYEQYFGPGTRLTVT.

The V and J genes are TRBV2 and TRBJ2-7; 14 nucleotides align to TRBD2. CDR3 length: 17 amino acids. V lost 6 bases and J lost 0; bases outside the gene matches: 7. Germline V gene lookup returns CDR1 SNHLY and CDR2 FYNNEI. The CDR3 loop reads CASRIGGTSGGSYEQYF. The DNA of the CDR3 is TGTGCCAGCAGGATAGGTGGGACTAGCGGGGGCTCCTACGAGCAGTACTTC.

The chain uses TRBV5-1 and TRBJ2-3; D possibly matches TRBD1 or TRBD2 (5 bases each). CDR1 is SGHRS and CDR2 is YFSETQ in the germline V gene. The CDR3 sequence is 14 residues long. Between the trimmed V and J ends, which lost 4 bases and 5 bases, there was a span of 14 bases. The CDR3 DNA sequence: TGCGCCAGCAGCCCTCAGGGTGGGGGAGATACGCAGTATTTT. This gives the protein CASSPQGGGDTQYF.

This clone has more than one count but fewer than ten. This chain links TRBV6-2 or TRBV6-3 with TRBJ2-3, with no clear D. Germline loops: CDR1 MNHEY, CDR2 SVGEGT. V lost 0 bases to trimming and J lost 0 bases, with 7 bases between them. The CDR3 has 15 residues. The CDR3 nucleotides are TGTGCCAGCAGTTACTCTCGGGCTAGCACAGATACGCAGTATTTT. Translated, it gives CASSYSRASTDTQYF.

J is TRBJ2-1 and V is TRBV5-1, with unresolved D. CDR3 size: 13 residues. In germline, CDR1 is SGHRS, CDR2 YFSETQ. Deletions cut 1 base from V and 8 bases from J, with 10 bases between. CDR3 bases: TGCGCCAGCAGCTTGTCGGCTTGGGATGAGCAGTTCTTC. It specifies CASSLSAWDEQFF.

The rearrangement uses TRBV19 and TRBJ1-1, with 7 bases aligning to TRBD1. This CDR3 region has 12 residues. V shed 10 bases, J shed 7 bases, and the junction held 9 bases outside the gene matches. Looked up from germline, CDR1 is LNHDA and CDR2 is SQIVND (reference sequence). The chain's CDR3 is CATSGGSNEAFF. DNA of the CDR3: TGTGCCACCTCAGGGGGTTCCAATGAAGCTTTCTTT. Based on the CDR3 plus reference TRBV19 and TRBJ1-1, the full variable domain is DGGITQSPKYLFRKEGQNVTLSCEQNLNHDAMYWYRQDPGQGLRLIYYSQIVNDFQKGDIAEGYSVSREKKESFPLTVTSAQKNPTAFYLCATSGGSNEAFFGQGTRLTVV.

V gene TRBV27 combines with J gene TRBJ1-6; D may be TRBD1 (5 bases). With 6 bases removed from V and 10 bases from J, the gap between germline ends came to 13 bases. The CDR3 totals 13 residues. Germline assignment: CDR1 MNHEY and CDR2 SMNVEV (reference sequence). This CDR3 reads CASSRGDRSPLHF. The CDR3, as DNA: TGTGCCAGCAGCCGGGGGGATCGGTCACCCCTCCACTTT.